These 9 T cell receptor beta chains share one sample of origin, sequenced in a study of blood T cell repertoires in COVID-19. Repertoires were generated with immunoSEQ multiplex PCR, while TCRdb's copy carries only in-frame clones and drops some. This table holds about 200,000 clones, 85% to 90% found once. The sequencing sample was made of peripheral blood. These receptors were taken from a man in his 60s who had recovered from COVID-19.

This chain connects TRBV28 to TRBJ2-5; 7 positions match TRBD2. CDR1 and CDR2 (germline): MDHEN, SYDVKM. The CDR3 consists of 14 residues. Losses at the gene ends were 8 bases for V and 5 bases for J; bases not matched to a gene: 11. In DNA form, the CDR3 reads TGTGCCAGCGCTCAGGGCGGGAGCAGGGAGACCCAGTACTTC. Translated: CASAQGGSRETQYF.

The chain carries TRBV2 and TRBJ2-3, with TRBD2 as a possible D gene (6 bases). Per the germline V gene, CDR1 is SNHLY and CDR2 is FYNNEI. This CDR3 has 13 residues. Trimming took off 8 bases at V and 1 base at J, with 10 bases between the two ends. The CDR3 protein is CASGASGTDTQYF. The DNA of the CDR3 is TGTGCCAGCGGGGCTAGCGGCACAGATACGCAGTATTTT. The full variable domain, completed using reference TRBV2 and TRBJ2-3, is EPEVTQTPSHQVTQMGQEVILRCVPISNHLYFYWYRQILGQKVEFLVSFYNNEISEKSEIFDDQFSVERPDGSNFTLKIRSTKLEDSAMYFCASGASGTDTQYFGPGTRLTVL.

This chain joins TRBV12-3 or TRBV12-4 and TRBJ1-1; the D gene is possibly TRBD1 (6 bases). The CDR3 extends over 13 amino acids. V lost 3 bases, J lost 3 bases, and 8 bases lay in between. CDR3 in DNA: TGTGCCAGCAGTTTGGGGGGGCACACTGAAGCTTTCTTT. Translated, it gives CASSLGGHTEAFF.

The chain is built from TRBV19 and TRBJ2-7, with 8 bases fitting TRBD2. The V gene end was trimmed by 3 bases and the J gene end by 2 bases; junction bases not matched to a gene: 6. Germline V gene lookup returns CDR1 LNHDA and CDR2 SQIVND (reference sequence). The CDR3 totals 15 residues. CDR3 DNA: TGTGCCAGTAGTATCGGGAGGGGTGGGACCTACGAGCAGTACTTC. Amino acid sequence: CASSIGRGGTYEQYF.

This chain joins TRBV19 and TRBJ1-5, with 7 bases matching TRBD1. CDR3 size: 14 residues. Germline CDR1 LNHDA, CDR2 SQIVND (reference sequence). Germline trimming cut 6 bases from V and 5 bases from J; bases unmatched to any gene: 7. CDR3 sequence reads: CASRAGGSYQPQHF. Written as DNA, the CDR3 is TGTGCCAGTAGGGCAGGGGGGTCGTATCAGCCCCAGCATTTT.

The chain joins TRBV21-1 to TRBJ1-3; the D call TRBD1 from the table was never checked on the DNA. TRBV21-1 is assigned pseudogene status. This CDR3 has 17 amino acids. As DNA, the CDR3 is TGTGCCAGCAGCAAATCCCCGGCGACAGGGGCGGCAAACACCATATATTTT. It encodes CASSKSPATGAANTIYF.

The chain links TRBV29-1 to TRBJ2-3; 9 bases match TRBD2. The CDR3 length is 15 residues. The germline CDR1 and CDR2 sequences are SQVTM and ANQGSEA. V trimming: 3 bases; J trimming: 4 bases; junction bases outside the gene matches: 8. DNA for the CDR3: TGCAGCGTTGACTATGGTGGCGGGAGGGCAGATACGCAGTATTTT. Protein sequence: CSVDYGGGRADTQYF.

J is TRBJ2-7 and V is TRBV25-1; no firm D call. The CDR3 runs to 12 residues. Germline V gene sequence: CDR1 MGHDK, CDR2 SYGVNS. V gave up 5 bases and J gave up 6 bases, with 11 bases separating them. The CDR3 nucleotides are TGTGCCAGCAGTTCCCGGGTGGGCGAGCAGTACTTC. It codes for CASSSRVGEQYF.

The V and J genes are TRBV28 and TRBJ1-6, with 7 bases lining up with TRBD1. CDR1 is MDHEN and CDR2 is SYDVKM in the germline V gene. The V gene end was trimmed by 5 bases and the J gene end by 6 bases; junction bases not matched to a gene: 10. The CDR3 has 16 residues. CDR3 amino acids: CASSTPGQILNSPLHF. DNA of the CDR3: TGTGCCAGCAGTACCCCGGGACAGATACTTAATTCACCCCTCCACTTT. The variable domain in full, completed from reference TRBV28 and TRBJ1-6, reads DVKVTQSSRYLVKRTGEKVFLECVQDMDHENMFWYRQDPGLGLRLIYFSYDVKMKEKGDIPEGYSVSREKKERFSLILESASTNQTSMYLCASSTPGQILNSPLHFGNGTRLTVT.